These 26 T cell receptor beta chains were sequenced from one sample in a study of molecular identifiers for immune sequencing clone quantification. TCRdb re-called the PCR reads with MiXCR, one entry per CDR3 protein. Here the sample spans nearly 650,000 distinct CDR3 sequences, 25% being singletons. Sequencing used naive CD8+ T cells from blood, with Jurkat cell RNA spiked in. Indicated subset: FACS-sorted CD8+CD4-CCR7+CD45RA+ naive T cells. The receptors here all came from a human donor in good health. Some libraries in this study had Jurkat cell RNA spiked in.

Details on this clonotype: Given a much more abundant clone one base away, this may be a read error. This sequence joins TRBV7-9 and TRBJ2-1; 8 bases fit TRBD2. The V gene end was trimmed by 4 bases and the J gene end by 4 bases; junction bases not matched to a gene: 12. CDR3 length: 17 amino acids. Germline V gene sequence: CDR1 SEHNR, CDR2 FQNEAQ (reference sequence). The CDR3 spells CASSSPPAGAEYNEQFF. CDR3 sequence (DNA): TGTGCCAGCAGCTCGCCCCCAGCGGGAGCTGAGTACAATGAGCAGTTCTTC.

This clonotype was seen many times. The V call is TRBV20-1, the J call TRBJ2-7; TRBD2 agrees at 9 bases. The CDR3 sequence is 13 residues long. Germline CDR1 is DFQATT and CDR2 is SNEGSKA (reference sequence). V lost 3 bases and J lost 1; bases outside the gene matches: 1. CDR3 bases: TGCAGTGCTAGTGCGGGAGGGTCCTACGAGCAGTACTTC. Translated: CSASAGGSYEQYF.

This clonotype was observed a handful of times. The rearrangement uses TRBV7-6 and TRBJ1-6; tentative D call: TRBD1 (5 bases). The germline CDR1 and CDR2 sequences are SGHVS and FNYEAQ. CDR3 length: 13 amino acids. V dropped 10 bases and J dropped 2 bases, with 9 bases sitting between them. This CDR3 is CATSGPYNSPLHF. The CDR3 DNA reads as TGTGCCACCTCGGGACCCTATAATTCACCCCTCCACTTT.

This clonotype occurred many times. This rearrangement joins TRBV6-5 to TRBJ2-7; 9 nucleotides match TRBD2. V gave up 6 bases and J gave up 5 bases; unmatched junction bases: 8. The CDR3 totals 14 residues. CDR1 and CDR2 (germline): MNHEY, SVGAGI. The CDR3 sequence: CASRWREGHDEQYF. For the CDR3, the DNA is TGTGCCAGCAGGTGGCGGGAGGGCCATGACGAGCAGTACTTC.

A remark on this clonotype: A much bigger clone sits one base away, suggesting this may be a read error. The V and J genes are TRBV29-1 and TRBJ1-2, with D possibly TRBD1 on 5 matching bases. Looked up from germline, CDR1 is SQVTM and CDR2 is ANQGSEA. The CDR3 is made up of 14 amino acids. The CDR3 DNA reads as TGCACCGCAGGCGAGGGGAAGGTTTCCTATGGCTACACCTTC. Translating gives CTAGEGKVSYGYTF. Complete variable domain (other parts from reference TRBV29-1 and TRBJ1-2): SAVISQKPSRDICQRGTSLTIQCQVDSQVTMMFWYRQQPGQSLTLIATANQGSEATYESGFVIDKFPISRPNLTFSTLTVSNMSPEDSSIYLCTAGEGKVSYGYTFGSGTRLTVV.

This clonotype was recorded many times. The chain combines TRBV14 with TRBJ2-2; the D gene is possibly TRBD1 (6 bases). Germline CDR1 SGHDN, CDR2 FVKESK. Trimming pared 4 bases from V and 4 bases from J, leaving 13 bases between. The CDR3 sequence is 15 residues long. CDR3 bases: TGTGCCAGCAGCCCGATAACAGGGTTCACCGGGGAGCTGTTTTTT. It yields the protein CASSPITGFTGELFF.

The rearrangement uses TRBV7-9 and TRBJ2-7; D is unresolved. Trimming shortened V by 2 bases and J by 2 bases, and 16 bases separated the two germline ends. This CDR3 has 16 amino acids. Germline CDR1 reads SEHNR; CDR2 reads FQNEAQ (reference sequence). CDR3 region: CASSLPTRETTYEQYF. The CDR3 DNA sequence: TGTGCCAGCAGCTTACCCACAAGAGAGACAACCTACGAGCAGTACTTC.

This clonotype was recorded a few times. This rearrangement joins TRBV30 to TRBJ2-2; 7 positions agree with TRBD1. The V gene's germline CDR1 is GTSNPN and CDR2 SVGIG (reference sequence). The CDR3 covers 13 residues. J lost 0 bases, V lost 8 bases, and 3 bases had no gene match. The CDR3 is CAADRANTGELFF. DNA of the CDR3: TGTGCCGCCGACAGGGCGAACACCGGGGAGCTGTTTTTT. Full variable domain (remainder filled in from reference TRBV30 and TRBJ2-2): SQTIHQWPATLVQPVGSPLSLECTVEGTSNPNLYWYRQAAGRGLQLLFYSVGIGQISSEVPQNLSASRPQDRQFILSSKKLLLSDSGFYLCAADRANTGELFFGEGSRLTVL.

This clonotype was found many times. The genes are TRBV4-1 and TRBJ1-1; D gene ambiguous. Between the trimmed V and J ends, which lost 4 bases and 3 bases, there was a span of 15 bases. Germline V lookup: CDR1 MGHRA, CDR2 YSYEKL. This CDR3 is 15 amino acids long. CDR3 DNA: TGCGCCAGCAGCCCCAACCCGAAACCCTACACTGAAGCTTTCTTT. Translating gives CASSPNPKPYTEAFF.

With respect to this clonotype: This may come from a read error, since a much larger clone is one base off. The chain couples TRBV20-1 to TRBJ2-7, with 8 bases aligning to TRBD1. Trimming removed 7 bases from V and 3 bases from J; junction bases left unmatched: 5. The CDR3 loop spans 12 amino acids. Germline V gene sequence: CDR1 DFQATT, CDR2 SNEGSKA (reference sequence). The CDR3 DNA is TGCAGTGTTCGGACAGGGTTCTACGAGCAGTACTTC. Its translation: CSVRTGFYEQYF.

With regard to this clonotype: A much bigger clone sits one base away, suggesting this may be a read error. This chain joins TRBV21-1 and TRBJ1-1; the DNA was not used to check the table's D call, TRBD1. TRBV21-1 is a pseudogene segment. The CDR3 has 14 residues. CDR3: CASSNMTGMTETFF. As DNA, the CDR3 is TGTGCCAGCAGCAACATGACAGGTATGACTGAAACTTTCTTT.

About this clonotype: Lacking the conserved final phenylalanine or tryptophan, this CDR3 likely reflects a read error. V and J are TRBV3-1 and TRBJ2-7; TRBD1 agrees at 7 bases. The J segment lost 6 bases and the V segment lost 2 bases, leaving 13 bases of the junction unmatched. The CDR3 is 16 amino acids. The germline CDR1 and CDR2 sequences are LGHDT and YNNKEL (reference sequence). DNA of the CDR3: TGTGCCAGCAGCCAAAACGTCAGGCAACAGGGGAGCGAGCAGTACATC. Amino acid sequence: CASSQNVRQQGSEQYI.

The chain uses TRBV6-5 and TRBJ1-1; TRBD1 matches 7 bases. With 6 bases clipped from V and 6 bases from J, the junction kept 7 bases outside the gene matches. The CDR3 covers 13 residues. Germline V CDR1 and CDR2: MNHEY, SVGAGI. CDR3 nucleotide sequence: TGTGCCAGCAGCCTGAACAGGGGCCCTGAAGCTTTCTTT. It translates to CASSLNRGPEAFF.

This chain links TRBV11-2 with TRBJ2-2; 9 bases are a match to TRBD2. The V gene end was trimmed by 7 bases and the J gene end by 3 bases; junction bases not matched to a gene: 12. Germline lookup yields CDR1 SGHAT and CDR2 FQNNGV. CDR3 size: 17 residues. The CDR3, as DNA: TGTGCCAGCAAAATTAGCGGGGGAGATTTCCACACCGGGGAGCTGTTTTTT. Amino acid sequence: CASKISGGDFHTGELFF. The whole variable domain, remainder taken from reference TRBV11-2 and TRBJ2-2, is EAGVAQSPRYKIIEKRQSVAFWCNPISGHATLYWYQQILGQGPKLLIQFQNNGVVDDSQLPKDRFSAERLKGVDSTLKIQPAKLEDSAVYLCASKISGGDFHTGELFFGEGSRLTVL.

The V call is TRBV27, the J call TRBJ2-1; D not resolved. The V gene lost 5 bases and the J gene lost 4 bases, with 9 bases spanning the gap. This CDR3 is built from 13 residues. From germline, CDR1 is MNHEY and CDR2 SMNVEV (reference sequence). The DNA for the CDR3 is TGTGCCAGCAGTGAAACCGAATACAATGAGCAGTTCTTC. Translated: CASSETEYNEQFF.

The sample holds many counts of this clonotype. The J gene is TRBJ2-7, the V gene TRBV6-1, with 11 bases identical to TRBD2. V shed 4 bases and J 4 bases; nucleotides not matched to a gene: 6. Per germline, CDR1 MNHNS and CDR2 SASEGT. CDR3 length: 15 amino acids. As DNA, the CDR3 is TGTGCCAGCAGTGGCCAACTAGCGGGAGTGTACGAGCAGTACTTC. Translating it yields CASSGQLAGVYEQYF.

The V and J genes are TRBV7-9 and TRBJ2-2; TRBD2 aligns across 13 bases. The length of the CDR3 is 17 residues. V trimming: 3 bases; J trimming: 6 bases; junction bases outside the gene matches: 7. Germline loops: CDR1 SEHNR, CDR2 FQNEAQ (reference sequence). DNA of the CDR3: TGTGCCAGCAGCTTCGGACTAGCGGGAGAGTCTTCCGGGGAGCTGTTTTTT. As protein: CASSFGLAGESSGELFF.

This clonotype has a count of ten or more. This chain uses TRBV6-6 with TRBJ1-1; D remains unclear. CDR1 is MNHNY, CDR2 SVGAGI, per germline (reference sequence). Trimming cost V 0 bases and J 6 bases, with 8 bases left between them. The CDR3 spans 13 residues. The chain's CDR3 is CASSYSPVSEAFF. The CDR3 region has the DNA TGTGCCAGCAGTTACTCCCCGGTCTCTGAAGCTTTCTTT.

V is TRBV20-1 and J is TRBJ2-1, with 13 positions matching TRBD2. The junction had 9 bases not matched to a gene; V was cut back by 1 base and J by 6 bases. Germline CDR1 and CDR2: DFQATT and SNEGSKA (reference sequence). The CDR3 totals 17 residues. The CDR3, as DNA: TGCAGTGCTAGAGGCACTAGCGGGAGGGCGGGGGCCAATGAGCAGTTCTTC. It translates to CSARGTSGRAGANEQFF.

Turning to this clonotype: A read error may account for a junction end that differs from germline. CDR3 nucleotides: TGTGCCAGCAGCTTGGTAGCAGGGTTAGAGGATGAGCAGTTCTTC. It specifies CASSLVAGLEDEQFF. The V gene is TRBV5-3, the J gene TRBJ2-1; tentative D call: TRBD1 (5 bases). TRBV5-3 is reported as an ORF; its role is uncertain. This CDR3 is built from 15 residues.

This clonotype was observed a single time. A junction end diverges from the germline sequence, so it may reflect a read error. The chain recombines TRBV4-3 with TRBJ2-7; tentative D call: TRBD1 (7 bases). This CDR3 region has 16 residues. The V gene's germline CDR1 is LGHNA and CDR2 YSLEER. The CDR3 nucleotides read TGCGCCAGCGGCCAAGATTGGCAGGGGGGAGCCTACGAGCAGTACTTC. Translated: CASGQDWQGGAYEQYF.

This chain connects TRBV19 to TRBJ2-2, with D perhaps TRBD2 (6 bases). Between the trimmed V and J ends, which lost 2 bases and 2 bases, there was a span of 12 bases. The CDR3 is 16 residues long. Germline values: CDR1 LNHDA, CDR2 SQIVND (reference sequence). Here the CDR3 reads CASSIMGEANTGELFF. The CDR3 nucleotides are TGTGCCAGTAGTATAATGGGGGAGGCCAACACCGGGGAGCTGTTTTTT.

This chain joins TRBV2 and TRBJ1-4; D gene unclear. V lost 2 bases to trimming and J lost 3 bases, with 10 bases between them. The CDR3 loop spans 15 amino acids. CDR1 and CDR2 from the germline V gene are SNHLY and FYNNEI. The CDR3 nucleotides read TGTGCCAGCAGTGAATTGCGGAGTTCTAATGAAAAACTGTTTTTT. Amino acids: CASSELRSSNEKLFF.

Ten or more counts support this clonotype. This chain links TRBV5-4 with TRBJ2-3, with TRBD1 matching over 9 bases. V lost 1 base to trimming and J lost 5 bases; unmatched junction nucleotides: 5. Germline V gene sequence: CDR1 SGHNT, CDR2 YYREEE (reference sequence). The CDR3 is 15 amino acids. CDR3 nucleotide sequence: TGTGCCAGCAGCTTGCCTGGGACAGGGCAAGATACGCAGTATTTT. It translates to CASSLPGTGQDTQYF.

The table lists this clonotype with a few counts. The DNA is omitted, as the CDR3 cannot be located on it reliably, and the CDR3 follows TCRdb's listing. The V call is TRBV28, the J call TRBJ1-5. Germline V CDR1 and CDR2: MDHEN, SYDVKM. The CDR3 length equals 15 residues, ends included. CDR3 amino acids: CASMFFGGLDQPQHF.

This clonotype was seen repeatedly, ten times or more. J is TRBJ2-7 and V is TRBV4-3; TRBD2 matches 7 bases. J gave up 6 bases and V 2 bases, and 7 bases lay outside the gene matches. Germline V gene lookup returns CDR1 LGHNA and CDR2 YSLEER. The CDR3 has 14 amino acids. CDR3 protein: CASSQRLAAGEQYF. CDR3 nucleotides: TGCGCCAGCAGCCAACGACTAGCTGCGGGCGAGCAGTACTTC.